The clone carrying this T cell receptor beta chain was observed a handful of times. From the 5' RACE reads, TCRdb called clonotypes with MiXCR, one entry per CDR3 protein. The table includes fewer than 180,000 distinct CDR3 sequences, 44% detected once. The sample belongs to a study of CD8 T cells in ankylosing spondylitis. Looked up from germline, CDR1 is DFQATT and CDR2 is SNEGSKA (reference sequence). V was clipped by 6 bases and J by 2 bases; unmatched bases: 7. The CDR3 contains 14 residues. The TCR was taken from a male donor with ankylosing spondylitis. Sequenced sample: synovial fluid, either unsorted or a sorted T cell fraction (not recorded which). The J gene is TRBJ2-3, the V gene TRBV20-1; 8 bases map to TRBD2. The CDR3 DNA reads as TGCAGTGCCCACACGGGGGGGGTCACAGATACGCAGTATTTT. Its protein is CSAHTGGVTDTQYF.